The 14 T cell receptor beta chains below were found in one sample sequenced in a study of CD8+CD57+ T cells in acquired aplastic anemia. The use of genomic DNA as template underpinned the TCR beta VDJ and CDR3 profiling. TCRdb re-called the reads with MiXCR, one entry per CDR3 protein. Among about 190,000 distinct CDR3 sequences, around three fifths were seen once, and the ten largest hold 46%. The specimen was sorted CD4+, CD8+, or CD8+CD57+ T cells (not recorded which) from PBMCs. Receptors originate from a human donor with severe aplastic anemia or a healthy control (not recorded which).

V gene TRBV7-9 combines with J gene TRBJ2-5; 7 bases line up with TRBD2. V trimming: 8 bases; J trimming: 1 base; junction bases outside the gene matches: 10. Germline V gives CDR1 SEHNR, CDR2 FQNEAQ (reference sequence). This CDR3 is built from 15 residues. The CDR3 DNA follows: TGTGCCAGCGGGGAGGGGTGGGGAGTCCAAGAGACCCAGTACTTC. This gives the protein CASGEGWGVQETQYF.

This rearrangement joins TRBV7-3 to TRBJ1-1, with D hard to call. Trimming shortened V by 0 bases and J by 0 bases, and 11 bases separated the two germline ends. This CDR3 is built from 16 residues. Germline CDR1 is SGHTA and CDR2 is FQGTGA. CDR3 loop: CASSLTFGRMNTEAFF. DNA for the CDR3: TGTGCCAGCAGCTTAACGTTCGGCAGGATGAACACTGAAGCTTTCTTT.

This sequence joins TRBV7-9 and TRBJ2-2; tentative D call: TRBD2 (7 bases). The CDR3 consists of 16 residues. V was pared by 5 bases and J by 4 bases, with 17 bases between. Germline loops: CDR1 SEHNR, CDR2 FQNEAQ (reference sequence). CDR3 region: CASSHLGGRSTGELFF. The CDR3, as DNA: TGTGCCAGCAGCCATTTGGGGGGGCGGAGCACCGGGGAGCTGTTTTTT.

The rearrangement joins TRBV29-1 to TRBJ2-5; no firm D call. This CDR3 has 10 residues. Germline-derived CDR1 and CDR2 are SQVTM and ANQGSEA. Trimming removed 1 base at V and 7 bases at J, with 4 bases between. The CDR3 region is CSVEVATQYF. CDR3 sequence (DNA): TGCAGCGTTGAAGTGGCGACCCAGTACTTC. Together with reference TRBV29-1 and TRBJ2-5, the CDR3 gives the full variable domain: SAVISQKPSRDICQRGTSLTIQCQVDSQVTMMFWYRQQPGQSLTLIATANQGSEATYESGFVIDKFPISRPNLTFSTLTVSNMSPEDSSIYLCSVEVATQYFGPGTRLLVL.

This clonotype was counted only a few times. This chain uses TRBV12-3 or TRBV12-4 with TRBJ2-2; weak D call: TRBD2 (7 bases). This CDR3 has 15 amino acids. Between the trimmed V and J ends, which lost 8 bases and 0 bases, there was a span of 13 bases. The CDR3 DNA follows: TGTGCCAGCCGCACGGGGGGCGCGAACACCGGGGAGCTGTTTTTT. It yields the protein CASRTGGANTGELFF.

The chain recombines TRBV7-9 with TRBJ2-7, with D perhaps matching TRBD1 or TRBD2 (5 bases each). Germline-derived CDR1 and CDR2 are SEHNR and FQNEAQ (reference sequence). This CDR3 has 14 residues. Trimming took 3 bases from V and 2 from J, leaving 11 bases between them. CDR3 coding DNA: TGTGCCAGCAGCTTTGGGGGTGGCCCCTACGAGCAGTACTTC. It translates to CASSFGGGPYEQYF.

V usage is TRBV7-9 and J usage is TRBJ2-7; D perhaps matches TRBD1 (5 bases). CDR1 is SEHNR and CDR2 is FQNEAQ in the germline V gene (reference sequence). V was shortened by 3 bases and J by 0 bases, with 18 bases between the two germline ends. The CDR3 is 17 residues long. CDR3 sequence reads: CASSLGPSGPISYEQYF. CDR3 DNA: TGTGCCAGCAGCTTGGGGCCCTCAGGACCGATCTCCTACGAGCAGTACTTC.

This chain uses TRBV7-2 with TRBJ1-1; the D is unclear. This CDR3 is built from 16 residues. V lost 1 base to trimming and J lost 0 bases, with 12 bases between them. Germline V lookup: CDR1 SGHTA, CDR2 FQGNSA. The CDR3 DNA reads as TGTGCCAGCAGCTTAGATGGAGAATTCATGAACACTGAAGCTTTCTTT. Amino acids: CASSLDGEFMNTEAFF.

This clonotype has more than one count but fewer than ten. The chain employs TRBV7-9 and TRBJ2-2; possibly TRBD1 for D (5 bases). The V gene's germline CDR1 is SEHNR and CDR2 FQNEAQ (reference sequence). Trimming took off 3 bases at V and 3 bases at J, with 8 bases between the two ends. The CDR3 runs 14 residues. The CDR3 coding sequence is TGTGCCAGCAGCTTCGACAGAGACACCGGGGAGCTGTTTTTT. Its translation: CASSFDRDTGELFF.

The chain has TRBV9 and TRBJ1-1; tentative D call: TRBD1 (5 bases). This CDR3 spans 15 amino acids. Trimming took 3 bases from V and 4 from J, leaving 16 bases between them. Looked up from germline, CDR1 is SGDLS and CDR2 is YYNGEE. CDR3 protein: CASSASGTAGTEAFF. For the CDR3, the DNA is TGTGCCAGCAGCGCATCAGGGACCGCCGGCACTGAAGCTTTCTTT. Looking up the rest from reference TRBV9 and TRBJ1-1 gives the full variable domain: DSGVTQTPKHLITATGQRVTLRCSPRSGDLSVYWYQQSLDQGLQFLIQYYNGEERAKGNILERFSAQQFPDLHSELNLSSLELGDSALYFCASSASGTAGTEAFFGQGTRLTVV.

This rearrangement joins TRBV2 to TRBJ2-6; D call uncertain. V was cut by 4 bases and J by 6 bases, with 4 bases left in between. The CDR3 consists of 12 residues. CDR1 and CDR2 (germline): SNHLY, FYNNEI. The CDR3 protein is CASSVAANVLTF. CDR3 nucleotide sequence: TGTGCCAGCAGTGTGGCGGCCAACGTCCTGACTTTC.

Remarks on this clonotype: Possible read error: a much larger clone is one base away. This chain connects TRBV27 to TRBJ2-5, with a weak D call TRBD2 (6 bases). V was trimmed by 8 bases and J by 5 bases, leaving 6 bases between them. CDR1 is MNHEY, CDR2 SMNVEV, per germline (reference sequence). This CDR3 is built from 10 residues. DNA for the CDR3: TGTGCCAGCCGGGGGGAGACCCAGTACTTC. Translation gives CASRGETQYF.

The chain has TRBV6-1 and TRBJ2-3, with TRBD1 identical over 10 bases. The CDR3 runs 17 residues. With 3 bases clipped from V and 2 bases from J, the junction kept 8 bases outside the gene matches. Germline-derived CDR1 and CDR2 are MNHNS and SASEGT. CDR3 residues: CASSDGRDRGFTDTQYF. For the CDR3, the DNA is TGTGCCAGCAGTGACGGCCGGGACAGGGGATTCACAGATACGCAGTATTTT.

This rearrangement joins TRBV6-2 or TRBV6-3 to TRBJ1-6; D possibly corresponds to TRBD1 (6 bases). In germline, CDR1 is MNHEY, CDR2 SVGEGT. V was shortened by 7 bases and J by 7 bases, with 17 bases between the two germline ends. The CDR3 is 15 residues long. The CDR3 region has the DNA TGTGCCAGCACCCCAGGGGAAATGGAAAATTCACCCCTCCACTTT. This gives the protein CASTPGEMENSPLHF.